The 16 T cell receptor beta chains in this list originate from one sample, sequenced in a study of regulatory T cells in long-lasting Graves disease. Time point specified: newly diagnosed GD, antithyroid drugs for less than 3 months. PBMCs were the source of the RNA used for TCR sequencing. Construction of the TCR beta libraries employed iRepertoire HTBI primers in conjunction with Arm-PCR of CDR3 regions. MiXCR, applied by TCRdb to the multiplex PCR reads, yields one record per CDR3 protein. This table has about 360,000 distinct CDR3 sequences, around 16% appearing once. This sample also appeared in a second study, on T cells in Graves' hyperthyroidism and ophthalmopathy.

Specimen: peripheral blood mononuclear cells (PBMCs), collected at new diagnosis, from a patient treated with antithyroid drugs. These receptors were taken from a woman between 18 and 29 years old with Graves disease.

Ten or more counts support this clonotype. The gene calls are TRBV3-1 and TRBJ2-7, with unresolved D. Trimming removed 1 base from V and 3 bases from J, with 7 bases in between. CDR3 length: 13 residues. Germline assignment: CDR1 LGHDT and CDR2 YNNKEL (reference sequence). The CDR3 region is CASSQVEGYEQYF. The CDR3 coding sequence is TGTGCCAGCAGCCAAGTCGAAGGCTACGAGCAGTACTTC.

This clonotype came up many times. The V and J genes are TRBV5-1 and TRBJ1-4; D is uncertain. Trimming pared 2 bases from V and 4 bases from J, leaving 12 bases between. The CDR3 length is 15 residues. Germline V gives CDR1 SGHRS, CDR2 YFSETQ. CDR3 residues: CASSLTRAINEKLFF. DNA for the CDR3: TGCGCCAGCAGCTTAACCCGGGCCATTAATGAAAAACTGTTTTTT.

This clonotype has ten or more counts. This rearrangement joins TRBV9 to TRBJ2-5; the match to TRBD1 covers 9 bases. The germline CDR1 and CDR2 sequences are SGDLS and YYNGEE. The CDR3 runs 17 residues. Germline trimming cut 0 bases from V and 5 bases from J; bases unmatched to any gene: 11. CDR3 in DNA: TGTGCCAGCAGCGTAGAGGGGGGACAGGGTTCCTCGGAGACCCAGTACTTC. Amino acids: CASSVEGGQGSSETQYF. The full variable domain, its missing parts supplied by reference TRBV9 and TRBJ2-5, is DSGVTQTPKHLITATGQRVTLRCSPRSGDLSVYWYQQSLDQGLQFLIQYYNGEERAKGNILERFSAQQFPDLHSELNLSSLELGDSALYFCASSVEGGQGSSETQYFGPGTRLLVL.

This clonotype was picked up many times. V usage is TRBV5-1 and J usage is TRBJ1-2; unclear D gene. The V gene's germline CDR1 is SGHRS and CDR2 YFSETQ. Trimming cost V 0 bases and J 2 bases, with 2 bases left between them. The CDR3 runs to 12 residues. This CDR3 is CASSLENYGYTF. CDR3 bases: TGCGCCAGCAGCTTGGAAAACTATGGCTACACCTTC.

This clonotype was detected many times. The rearrangement links TRBV18 to TRBJ1-1, with D possibly TRBD1 on 5 matching bases. Germline CDR1 and CDR2: KGHSH and LQKENI. The CDR3 is 14 residues long. V was cut by 4 bases and J by 8 bases, with 17 bases left in between. CDR3 DNA: TGTGCCAGCTCACGAGAAGGGGCGGCGGTCGAAGCTTTCTTT. Protein: CASSREGAAVEAFF.

This clonotype was seen repeatedly, ten times or more. The V call is TRBV7-8, the J call TRBJ2-2; D is uncertain. Per the germline V gene, CDR1 is SGHVS and CDR2 is FQNEAQ. The CDR3 length is 14 residues. The V end lost 6 bases, the J end lost 1 base, and 9 bases lay between the germline ends. The DNA for the CDR3 is TGTGCCAGCAGGCAACCACTGAACACCGGGGAGCTGTTTTTT. As protein: CASRQPLNTGELFF.

At least ten counts were recorded for this clonotype. The V gene is TRBV5-1, the J gene TRBJ2-3; D is undetermined. This CDR3 region has 15 residues. Germline CDR1 reads SGHRS; CDR2 reads YFSETQ. The V gene lost 0 bases and the J gene lost 2 bases, with 10 bases spanning the gap. In nucleotides, the CDR3 is TGCGCCAGCAGCTTGGGGGTAGAGCTCACAGATACGCAGTATTTT. Encoded protein: CASSLGVELTDTQYF.

This chain joins TRBV5-1 and TRBJ2-5, with TRBD2 matching 12 bases. The CDR3 runs 14 residues. V gave up 3 bases and J gave up 6 bases; unmatched junction bases: 3. Germline V gene data show CDR1 as SGHRS and CDR2 as YFSETQ. The CDR3 is CASSSSGGAKTQYF. CDR3 sequence (DNA): TGCGCCAGCAGCTCTAGCGGGGGGGCGAAGACCCAGTACTTC.

This chain joins TRBV25-1 and TRBJ2-1; 8 nucleotides align to TRBD1. The trim removed 11 bases at V and 9 bases at J, leaving 9 bases unmatched. CDR1 is MGHDK, CDR2 SYGVNS, per germline. The CDR3 contains 12 residues. The CDR3 nucleotides are TGTGCCTACCCCCCAGGGGGCGGTGAGCAGTTCTTC. This gives the protein CAYPPGGGEQFF.

This clonotype was counted ten times or more. This chain uses TRBV2 with TRBJ2-7; 7 bases align to TRBD2. Germline V CDR1 and CDR2: SNHLY, FYNNEI. V trimming: 8 bases; J trimming: 0 bases; junction bases outside the gene matches: 4. CDR3 length equals 13 residues. CDR3 amino acids: CASLTSISYEQYF. Written as DNA, the CDR3 is TGTGCCAGCCTGACTAGCATCTCCTACGAGCAGTACTTC.

At least ten counts were recorded for this clonotype. This rearrangement joins TRBV6-1 to TRBJ1-1; TRBD1 aligns across 9 bases. CDR3 size: 15 residues. The germline V gene has CDR1 MNHNS and CDR2 SASEGT. V lost 6 bases and J lost 4; bases outside the gene matches: 9. The chain's CDR3 is CASSNVQGAVTEAFF. In DNA form, the CDR3 reads TGTGCCAGCAGCAACGTACAGGGGGCGGTCACTGAAGCTTTCTTT.

This clonotype was picked up many times. V usage is TRBV2 and J usage is TRBJ2-1, with a weak D call TRBD1 (5 bases). V lost 7 bases and J 7 bases, leaving 14 bases between the germline ends. The CDR3 runs 13 residues. Germline V gene lookup returns CDR1 SNHLY and CDR2 FYNNEI. The CDR3 coding sequence is TGTGCCAGCAAAAGGGGAATGAGGAATGAGCAGTTCTTC. Translating gives CASKRGMRNEQFF.

This clonotype was seen a few times. A single base is all that separates this from a far larger clone, so a read error is likely. This CDR3 is missing its conserved last phenylalanine or tryptophan, likely due to a read error. V usage is TRBV18 and J usage is TRBJ2-1; D possibly corresponds to TRBD2 (5 bases). This CDR3 is 13 amino acids long. Between the trimmed V and J ends, which lost 3 bases and 4 bases, there was a span of 7 bases. The germline V gene encodes CDR1 KGHSH and CDR2 LQKENI. CDR3 nucleotides: TGTGCCAGCTCACCGACGGGATACAATGAGCAGTTCCTC. Its protein product is CASSPTGYNEQFL.

V is TRBV3-1 and J is TRBJ1-5; 9 bases are shared with TRBD1. This CDR3 is built from 14 residues. CDR1 and CDR2 (germline): LGHDT, YNNKEL (reference sequence). Unmatched junction bases numbered 6, after V lost 3 bases and J lost 9 bases. The DNA for the CDR3 is TGTGCCAGCAGCCAGGGGACAGGGCTTGGGCCCCAGCATTTT. Protein sequence: CASSQGTGLGPQHF.

The sample holds many counts of this clonotype. The chain carries TRBV29-1 and TRBJ2-7; 11 bases align to TRBD2. The CDR3 has 15 amino acids. Per germline, CDR1 SQVTM and CDR2 ANQGSEA. V gave up 4 bases and J gave up 3 bases; unmatched junction bases: 8. CDR3 sequence reads: CSVGLAGGLRYEQYF. The CDR3 DNA reads as TGCAGCGTTGGGCTAGCGGGGGGCCTGCGCTACGAGCAGTACTTC.

This clonotype was recorded at least ten times. The rearrangement links TRBV11-2 to TRBJ1-6; tentative D call: TRBD1 (6 bases). This CDR3 has 15 amino acids. CDR1 and CDR2 (germline): SGHAT, FQNNGV. The V end lost 5 bases, the J end lost 9 bases, and 17 bases lay between the germline ends. The CDR3 bases are TGTGCCAGCAGCACAAACAGGGCGAATGGTTCACCCCTCCACTTT. This translates into CASSTNRANGSPLHF.